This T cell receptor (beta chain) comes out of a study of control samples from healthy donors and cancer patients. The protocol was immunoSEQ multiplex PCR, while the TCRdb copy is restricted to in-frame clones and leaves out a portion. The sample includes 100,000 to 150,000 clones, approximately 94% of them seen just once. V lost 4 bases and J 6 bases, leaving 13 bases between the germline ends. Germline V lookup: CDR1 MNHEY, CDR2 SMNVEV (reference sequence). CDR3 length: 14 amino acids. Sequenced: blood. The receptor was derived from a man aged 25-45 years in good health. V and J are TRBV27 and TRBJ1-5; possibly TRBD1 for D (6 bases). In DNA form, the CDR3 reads TGTGCCAGCAGTTCGACAGGAGCGGTTCAGCCCCAGCATTTT. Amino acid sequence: CASSSTGAVQPQHF.